This T cell receptor beta chain comes out of a study of T cell responses to AZD1222 COVID-19 vaccine. V gave up 6 bases and J gave up 6 bases; unmatched junction bases: 9. The germline V gene encodes CDR1 MNHEY and CDR2 SMNVEV (reference sequence). This CDR3 has 15 residues. Assay: immunoSEQ multiplex PCR; the TCRdb copy retains only in-frame clones and omits some. The sample lists over 80,000 clones; roughly 92% were seen once. This TCR derives from an adult who received the AZD1222 COVID-19 vaccine. This sample comprised peripheral blood, obtained 28 days after the second AZD1222 dose. The J gene is TRBJ2-2, the V gene TRBV27, with 8 nucleotides matching TRBD2. CDR3 in DNA: TGTGCCAGCAGCAATCGACTAGCGCAGTCCGGGGAGCTGTTTTTT. This translates into CASSNRLAQSGELFF.